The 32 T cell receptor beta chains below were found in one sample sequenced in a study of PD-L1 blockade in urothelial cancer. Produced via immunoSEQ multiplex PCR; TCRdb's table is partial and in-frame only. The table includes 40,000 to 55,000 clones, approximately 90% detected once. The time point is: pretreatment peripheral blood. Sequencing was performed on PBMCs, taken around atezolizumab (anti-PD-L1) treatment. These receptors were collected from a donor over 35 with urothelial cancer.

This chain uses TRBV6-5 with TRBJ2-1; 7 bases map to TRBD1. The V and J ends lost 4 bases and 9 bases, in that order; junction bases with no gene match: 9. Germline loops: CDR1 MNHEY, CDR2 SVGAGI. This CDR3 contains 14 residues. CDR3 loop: CASSSATGDGEQFF. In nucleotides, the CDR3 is TGTGCCAGCAGTTCCGCCACAGGGGACGGTGAGCAGTTCTTC.

The CDR3 loop is CASSLGGRREGRDTQYF. CDR3 DNA sequence: TGTGCCAGCAGCTTGGGGGGGCGGCGGGAGGGCCGGGATACGCAGTATTTT. V and J are TRBV5-4 and TRBJ2-3; 9 bases align to TRBD2. J gave up 6 bases and V 0 bases, and 11 bases lay outside the gene matches. This CDR3 comprises 17 residues. Germline CDR1 reads SGHNT; CDR2 reads YYREEE (reference sequence).

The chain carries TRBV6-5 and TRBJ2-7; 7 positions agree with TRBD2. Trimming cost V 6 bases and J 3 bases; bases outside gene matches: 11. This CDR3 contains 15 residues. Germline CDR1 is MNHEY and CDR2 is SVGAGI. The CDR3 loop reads CASRPIRDYHYEQYF. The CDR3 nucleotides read TGTGCCAGCAGACCCATCCGGGACTACCACTACGAGCAGTACTTC.

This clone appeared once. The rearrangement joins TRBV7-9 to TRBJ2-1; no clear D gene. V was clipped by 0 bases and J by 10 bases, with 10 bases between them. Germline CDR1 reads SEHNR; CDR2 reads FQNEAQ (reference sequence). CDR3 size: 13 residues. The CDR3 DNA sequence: TGTGCCAGCAGCTTAGCGCACCCGCGGGAGCAGTTCTTC. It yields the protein CASSLAHPREQFF.

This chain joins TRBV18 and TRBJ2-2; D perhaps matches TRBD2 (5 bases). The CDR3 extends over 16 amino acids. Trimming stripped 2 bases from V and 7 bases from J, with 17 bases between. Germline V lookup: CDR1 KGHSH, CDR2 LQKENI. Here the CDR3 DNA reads TGTGCCAGCTCACCAAGGCCCCGGGATTTAGGCGGGGAGCTGTTTTTT. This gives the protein CASSPRPRDLGGELFF.

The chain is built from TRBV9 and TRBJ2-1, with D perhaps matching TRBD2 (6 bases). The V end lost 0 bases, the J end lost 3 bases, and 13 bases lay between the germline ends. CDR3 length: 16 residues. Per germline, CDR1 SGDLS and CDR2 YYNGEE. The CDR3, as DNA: TGTGCCAGCAGCGTAGTTGTGGGAGGACTCTACAATGAGCAGTTCTTC. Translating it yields CASSVVVGGLYNEQFF.

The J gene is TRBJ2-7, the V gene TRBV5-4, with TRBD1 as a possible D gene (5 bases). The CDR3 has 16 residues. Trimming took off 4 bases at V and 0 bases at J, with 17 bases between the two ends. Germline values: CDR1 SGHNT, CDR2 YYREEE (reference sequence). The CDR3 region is CASSLRGARSSYEQYF. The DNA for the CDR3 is TGTGCCAGCAGCCTGCGTGGGGCCCGAAGCTCCTACGAGCAGTACTTC.

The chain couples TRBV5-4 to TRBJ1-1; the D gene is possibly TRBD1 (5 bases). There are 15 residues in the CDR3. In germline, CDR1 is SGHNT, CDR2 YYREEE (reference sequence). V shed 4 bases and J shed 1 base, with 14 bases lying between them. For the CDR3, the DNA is TGTGCCAGCAGCCCGGGACTCACCTCGAACACTGAAGCTTTCTTT. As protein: CASSPGLTSNTEAFF.

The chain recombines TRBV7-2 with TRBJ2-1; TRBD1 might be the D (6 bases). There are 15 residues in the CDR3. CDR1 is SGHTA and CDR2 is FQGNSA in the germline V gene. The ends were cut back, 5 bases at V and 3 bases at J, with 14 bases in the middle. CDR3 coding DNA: TGTGCCAGCAGCCCAAGAAGAGGGGGCTACAATGAGCAGTTCTTC. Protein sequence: CASSPRRGGYNEQFF.

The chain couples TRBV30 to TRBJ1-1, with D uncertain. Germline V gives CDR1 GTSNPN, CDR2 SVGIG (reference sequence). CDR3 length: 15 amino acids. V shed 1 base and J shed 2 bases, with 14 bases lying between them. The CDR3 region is CAWSGGWAPNTEAFF. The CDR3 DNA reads TGTGCCTGGAGTGGAGGGTGGGCCCCCAACACTGAAGCTTTCTTT.

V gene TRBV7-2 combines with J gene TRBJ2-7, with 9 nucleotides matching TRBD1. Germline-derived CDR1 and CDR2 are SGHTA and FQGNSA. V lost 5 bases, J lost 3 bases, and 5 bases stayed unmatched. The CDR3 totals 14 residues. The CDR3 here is CASSQPGQGYEQYF. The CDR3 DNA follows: TGTGCCAGCAGCCAACCGGGACAGGGCTACGAGCAGTACTTC.

CDR3 residues: CATPADQGANWGYTF. For the CDR3, the DNA is TGTGCCACCCCCGCAGACCAGGGGGCAAATTGGGGCTACACCTTC. This chain uses TRBV7-9 with TRBJ1-2; 8 nucleotides agree with TRBD1. V was pared by 10 bases and J by 8 bases, with 18 bases of the junction left unmatched. Per germline, CDR1 SEHNR and CDR2 FQNEAQ (reference sequence). The CDR3 has 15 amino acids.

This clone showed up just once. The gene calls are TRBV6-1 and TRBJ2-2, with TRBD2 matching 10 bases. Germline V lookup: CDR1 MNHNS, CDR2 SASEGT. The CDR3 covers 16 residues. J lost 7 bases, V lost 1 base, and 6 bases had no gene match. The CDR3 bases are TGTGCCAGCAGTGAAGAGGCTAGCGGGAGATTCGGGGAGCTGTTTTTT. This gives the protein CASSEEASGRFGELFF.

The CDR3 loop reads CSVDQRGTNEQFF. In DNA, the CDR3 is TGCAGCGTCGACCAGCGGGGAACCAATGAGCAGTTCTTC. V gene TRBV29-1 combines with J gene TRBJ2-1; the match to TRBD2 covers 7 bases. This CDR3 has 13 amino acids. The V gene end was trimmed by 6 bases and the J gene end by 6 bases; junction bases not matched to a gene: 8. The V gene's germline CDR1 is SQVTM and CDR2 ANQGSEA.

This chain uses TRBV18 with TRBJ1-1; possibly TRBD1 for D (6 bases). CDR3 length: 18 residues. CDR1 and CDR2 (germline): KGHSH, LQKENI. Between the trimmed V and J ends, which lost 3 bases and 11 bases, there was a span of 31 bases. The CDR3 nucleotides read TGTGCCAGCTCACCCCGACAGGAGGGCGCCGGGGGGGCCCTCGGGGCTTTCTTT. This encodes CASSPRQEGAGGALGAFF.

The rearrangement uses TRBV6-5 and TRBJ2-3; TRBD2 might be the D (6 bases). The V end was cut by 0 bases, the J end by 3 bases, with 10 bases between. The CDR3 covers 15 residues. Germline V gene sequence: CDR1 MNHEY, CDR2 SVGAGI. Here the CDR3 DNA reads TGTGCCAGCAGTTACTCGTGGGGGGTGACAGATACGCAGTATTTT. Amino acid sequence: CASSYSWGVTDTQYF.

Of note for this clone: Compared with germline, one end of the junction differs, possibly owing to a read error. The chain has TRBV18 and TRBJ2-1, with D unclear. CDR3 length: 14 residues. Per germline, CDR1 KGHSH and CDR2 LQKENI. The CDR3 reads CASAPYGPYNEQFF. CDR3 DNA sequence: TGTGCCAGCGCACCATATGGGCCCTACAATGAGCAGTTCTTC.

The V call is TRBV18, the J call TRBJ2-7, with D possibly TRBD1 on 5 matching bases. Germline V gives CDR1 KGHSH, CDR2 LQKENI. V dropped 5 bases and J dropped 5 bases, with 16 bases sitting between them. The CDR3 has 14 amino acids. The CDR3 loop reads CASSKDAGPHEQYF. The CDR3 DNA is TGTGCCAGCTCAAAGGATGCAGGGCCCCACGAGCAGTACTTC.

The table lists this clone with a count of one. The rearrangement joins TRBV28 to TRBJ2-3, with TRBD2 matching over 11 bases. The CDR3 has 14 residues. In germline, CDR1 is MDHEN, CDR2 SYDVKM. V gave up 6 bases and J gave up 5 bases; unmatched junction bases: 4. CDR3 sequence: CASRVAGGGDTQYF. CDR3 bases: TGTGCCAGCAGGGTAGCGGGAGGGGGAGATACGCAGTATTTT.

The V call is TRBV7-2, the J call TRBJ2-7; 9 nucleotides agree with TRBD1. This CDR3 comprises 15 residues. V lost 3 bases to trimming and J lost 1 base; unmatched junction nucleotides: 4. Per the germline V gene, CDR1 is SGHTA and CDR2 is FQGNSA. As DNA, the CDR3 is TGTGCCAGCAGCTTCCCCGGGACAGGGTCCTACGAGCAGTACTTC. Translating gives CASSFPGTGSYEQYF. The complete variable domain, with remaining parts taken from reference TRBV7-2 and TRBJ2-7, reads GAGVSQSPSNKVTEKGKDVELRCDPISGHTALYWYRQSLGQGLEFLIYFQGNSAPDKSGLPSDRFSAERTGGSVSTLTIQRTQQEDSAVYLCASSFPGTGSYEQYFGPGTRLTVT.

The CDR3 sequence is CASSQDAGPQYF. In nucleotides, the CDR3 is TGTGCCAGCAGCCAGGACGCGGGGCCCCAGTACTTC. V gene TRBV14 combines with J gene TRBJ2-5, with a weak D call TRBD2 (6 bases). The germline V gene has CDR1 SGHDN and CDR2 FVKESK. Trimming left V 3 bases short and J 9 bases short, with 11 bases between. The CDR3 runs to 12 residues.

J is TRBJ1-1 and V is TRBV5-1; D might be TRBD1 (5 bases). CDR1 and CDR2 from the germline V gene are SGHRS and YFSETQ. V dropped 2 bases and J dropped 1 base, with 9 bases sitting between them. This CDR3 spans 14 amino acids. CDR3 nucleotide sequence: TGCGCCAGCAGCTTTTACGGACAGAACACTGAAGCTTTCTTT. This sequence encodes CASSFYGQNTEAFF. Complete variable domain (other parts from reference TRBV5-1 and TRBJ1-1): KAGVTQTPRYLIKTRGQQVTLSCSPISGHRSVSWYQQTPGQGLQFLFEYFSETQRNKGNFPGRFSGRQFSNSRSEMNVSTLELGDSALYLCASSFYGQNTEAFFGQGTRLTVV.

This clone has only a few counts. The CDR3 protein is CASSSQTGVSTEAFF. In nucleotides, the CDR3 is TGTGCCAGCTCATCCCAGACAGGGGTGAGCACTGAAGCTTTCTTT. The V and J genes are TRBV18 and TRBJ1-1, with TRBD1 matching 8 bases. The CDR3 totals 15 residues. Losses at the gene ends were 5 bases for V and 4 bases for J; bases not matched to a gene: 9. Per the germline V gene, CDR1 is KGHSH and CDR2 is LQKENI.

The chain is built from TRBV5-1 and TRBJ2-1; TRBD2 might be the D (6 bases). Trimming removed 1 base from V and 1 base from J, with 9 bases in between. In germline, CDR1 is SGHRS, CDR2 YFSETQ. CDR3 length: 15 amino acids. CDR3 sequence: CASSLWGDSYNEQFF. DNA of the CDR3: TGCGCCAGCAGCTTGTGGGGGGATTCCTACAATGAGCAGTTCTTC.

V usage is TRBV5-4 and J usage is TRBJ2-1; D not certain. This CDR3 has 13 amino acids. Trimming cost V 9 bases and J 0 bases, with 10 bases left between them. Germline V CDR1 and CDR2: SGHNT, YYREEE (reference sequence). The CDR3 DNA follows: TGTGCCACCGGGTACCCCTCCTACAATGAGCAGTTCTTC. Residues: CATGYPSYNEQFF.

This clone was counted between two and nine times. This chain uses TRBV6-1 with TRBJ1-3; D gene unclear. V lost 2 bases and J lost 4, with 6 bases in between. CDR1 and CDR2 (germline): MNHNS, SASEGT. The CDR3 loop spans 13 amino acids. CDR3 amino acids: CASSESRGNTIYF. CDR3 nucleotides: TGTGCCAGCAGTGAAAGTCGGGGAAACACCATATATTTT.

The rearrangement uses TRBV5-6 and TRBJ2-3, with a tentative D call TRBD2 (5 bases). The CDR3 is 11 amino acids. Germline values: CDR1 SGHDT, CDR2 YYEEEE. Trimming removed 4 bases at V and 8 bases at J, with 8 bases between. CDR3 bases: TGTGCCAGCAGCACTAGGGTTACGCAGTATTTT. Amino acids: CASSTRVTQYF. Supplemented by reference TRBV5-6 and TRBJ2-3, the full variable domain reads DAGVTQSPTHLIKTRGQQVTLRCSPKSGHDTVSWYQQALGQGPQFIFQYYEEEERQRGNFPDRFSGHQFPNYSSELNVNALLLGDSALYLCASSTRVTQYFGPGTRLTVL.

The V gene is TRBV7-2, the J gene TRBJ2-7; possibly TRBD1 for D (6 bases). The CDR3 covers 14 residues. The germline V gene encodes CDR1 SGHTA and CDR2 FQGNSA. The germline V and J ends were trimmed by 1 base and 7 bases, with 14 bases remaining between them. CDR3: CASSLGQGLSEQYF. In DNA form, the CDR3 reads TGTGCCAGCAGCTTAGGGCAGGGGCTAAGTGAGCAGTACTTC.

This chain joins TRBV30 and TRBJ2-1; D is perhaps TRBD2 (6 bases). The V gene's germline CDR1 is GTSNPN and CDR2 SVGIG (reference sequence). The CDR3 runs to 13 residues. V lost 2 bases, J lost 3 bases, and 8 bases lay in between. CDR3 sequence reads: CAWSQTSYNEQFF. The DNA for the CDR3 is TGTGCCTGGAGTCAGACTAGCTACAATGAGCAGTTCTTC.

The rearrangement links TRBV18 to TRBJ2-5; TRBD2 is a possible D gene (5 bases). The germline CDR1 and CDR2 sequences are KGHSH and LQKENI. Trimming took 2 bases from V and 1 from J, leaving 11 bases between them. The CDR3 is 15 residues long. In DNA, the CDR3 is TGTGCCAGCTCACCAGTGGGAGCCCCCCAAGAGACCCAGTACTTC. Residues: CASSPVGAPQETQYF.

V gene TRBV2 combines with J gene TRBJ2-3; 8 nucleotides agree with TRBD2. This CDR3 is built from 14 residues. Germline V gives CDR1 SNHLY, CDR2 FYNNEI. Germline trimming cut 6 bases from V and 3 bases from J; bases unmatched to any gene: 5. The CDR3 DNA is TGTGCCAGCAGATTGGCGGGGGGAACAGATACGCAGTATTTT. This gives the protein CASRLAGGTDTQYF. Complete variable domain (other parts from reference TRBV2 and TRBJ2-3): EPEVTQTPSHQVTQMGQEVILRCVPISNHLYFYWYRQILGQKVEFLVSFYNNEISEKSEIFDDQFSVERPDGSNFTLKIRSTKLEDSAMYFCASRLAGGTDTQYFGPGTRLTVL.

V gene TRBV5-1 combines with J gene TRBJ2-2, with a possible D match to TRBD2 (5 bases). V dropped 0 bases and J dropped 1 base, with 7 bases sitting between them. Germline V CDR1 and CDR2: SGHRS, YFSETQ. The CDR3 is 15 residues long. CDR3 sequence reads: CASSLARENTGELFF. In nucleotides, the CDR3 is TGCGCCAGCAGCTTGGCTCGGGAGAACACCGGGGAGCTGTTTTTT. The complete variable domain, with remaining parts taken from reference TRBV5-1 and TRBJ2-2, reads KAGVTQTPRYLIKTRGQQVTLSCSPISGHRSVSWYQQTPGQGLQFLFEYFSETQRNKGNFPGRFSGRQFSNSRSEMNVSTLELGDSALYLCASSLARENTGELFFGEGSRLTVL.